Below are 32 T cell receptor beta chains sequenced from a single sample in a study of lymphopenia after photon versus proton radiotherapy. Some clones are missing from TCRdb's copy, which holds only in-frame ones; the method was immunoSEQ multiplex PCR. The sample carries about 25,000 clones, approximately 90% recorded once. The sequencing used peripheral blood, collected from a patient treated with photon-based radiotherapy. These receptor sequences come from a man in his forties or fifties with gastric cancer.

This clone occurred once. The gene calls are TRBV30 and TRBJ2-1, with TRBD1 identical over 7 bases. CDR1 is GTSNPN and CDR2 is SVGIG in the germline V gene (reference sequence). The junction had 4 bases not matched to a gene; V was cut back by 1 base and J by 7 bases. The CDR3 sequence is 13 residues long. CDR3 protein: CAWSGPGGNEQFF. The CDR3 nucleotides are TGTGCCTGGAGTGGTCCAGGGGGAAATGAGCAGTTCTTC.

The rearrangement joins TRBV19 to TRBJ2-3; TRBD1 matches 8 bases. V trimming: 11 bases; J trimming: 3 bases; junction bases outside the gene matches: 4. There are 12 residues in the CDR3. Germline V gives CDR1 LNHDA, CDR2 SQIVND (reference sequence). The CDR3 DNA reads TGTGCCGTTGGACAGGGAACAGATACGCAGTATTTT. It specifies CAVGQGTDTQYF.

The V call is TRBV2, the J call TRBJ1-5; D remains ambiguous. V lost 8 bases and J 6 bases, leaving 11 bases between the germline ends. CDR1 SNHLY and CDR2 FYNNEI come from the germline V gene. The CDR3 sequence is 12 residues long. The CDR3 region is CASHPPGQPQHF. The CDR3, as DNA: TGTGCCAGCCACCCCCCGGGTCAGCCCCAGCATTTT.

The rearrangement joins TRBV29-1 to TRBJ2-2, with 7 bases matching TRBD1. This CDR3 is built from 12 residues. Per germline, CDR1 SQVTM and CDR2 ANQGSEA. The V segment lost 7 bases and the J segment 7 bases; nucleotides outside the gene matches: 6. The CDR3 loop reads CSGSTGSGELFF. CDR3 bases: TGCAGCGGTTCGACAGGGAGCGGGGAGCTGTTTTTT.

This clone was detected only once. This sequence joins TRBV5-1 and TRBJ2-7; 9 nucleotides match TRBD1. This CDR3 is 16 amino acids long. The V segment lost 4 bases and the J segment 0 bases; nucleotides outside the gene matches: 8. The germline V gene has CDR1 SGHRS and CDR2 YFSETQ. The CDR3 is CASSLNPGQGSYEQYF. CDR3 in DNA: TGCGCCAGCAGCCTTAATCCGGGACAGGGCTCCTACGAGCAGTACTTC. The variable domain in full, with the rest retrieved from reference TRBV5-1 and TRBJ2-7, is KAGVTQTPRYLIKTRGQQVTLSCSPISGHRSVSWYQQTPGQGLQFLFEYFSETQRNKGNFPGRFSGRQFSNSRSEMNVSTLELGDSALYLCASSLNPGQGSYEQYFGPGTRLTVT.

The chain couples TRBV19 to TRBJ1-3; D gene ambiguous. V was trimmed by 3 bases and J by 3 bases, leaving 9 bases between them. The CDR3 runs 14 residues. CDR1 and CDR2 (germline): LNHDA, SQIVND (reference sequence). CDR3 residues: CASSIRGSGNTIYF. The CDR3 DNA sequence: TGTGCCAGTAGTATTCGAGGGAGTGGAAACACCATATATTTT.

This clone came up once. The gene calls are TRBV4-3 and TRBJ2-3; D unresolved. V was shortened by 4 bases and J by 0 bases, with 5 bases between the two germline ends. The CDR3 extends over 13 amino acids. CDR1 LGHNA and CDR2 YSLEER come from the germline V gene. DNA for the CDR3: TGCGCCAGCAGCCGGGCGAGCACAGATACGCAGTATTTT. It yields the protein CASSRASTDTQYF.

The chain is built from TRBV5-6 and TRBJ2-3; no definite D call. The V and J ends lost 6 bases and 0 bases respectively, with 17 bases between them. Germline lookup yields CDR1 SGHDT and CDR2 YYEEEE. The CDR3 consists of 16 residues. The CDR3 protein is CASIPDPKESTDTQYF. CDR3 bases: TGTGCCAGCATCCCGGACCCGAAAGAAAGCACAGATACGCAGTATTTT.

The chain links TRBV5-5 to TRBJ1-4, with TRBD1 identical over 8 bases. Trimming took 4 bases from V and 8 from J; bases not matched to a gene: 7. The CDR3 is 14 amino acids. CDR1 and CDR2 (germline): SGHKS, YYEKEE (reference sequence). The CDR3 bases are TGTGCCAGCAGCAGGACAGGGATGGGAGAAAAACTGTTTTTT. Its translation is CASSRTGMGEKLFF.

V gene TRBV11-3 combines with J gene TRBJ2-1; weak D call: TRBD1 (5 bases). The CDR3 sequence is 13 residues long. Germline CDR1 reads SGHNT; CDR2 reads YENEEA. V lost 2 bases and J 5 bases, leaving 7 bases between the germline ends. The CDR3 nucleotides read TGTGCCAGCAGCTTATTACAGGACAATGAGCAGTTCTTC. It is translated as CASSLLQDNEQFF.

In DNA, the CDR3 is TGTGCCAGCAGTCCCCCGGACAATGAGCAGTTCTTC. This gives the protein CASSPPDNEQFF. V gene TRBV7-7 combines with J gene TRBJ2-1; D is undetermined. V lost 6 bases and J lost 5, with 8 bases in between. Germline CDR1 is SSHAT and CDR2 is FNYEAQ (reference sequence). The CDR3 extends over 12 amino acids.

The J gene is TRBJ1-2, the V gene TRBV2; 11 nucleotides match TRBD1. In germline, CDR1 is SNHLY, CDR2 FYNNEI. The ends lost 5 bases at V and 1 base at J; junction bases unmatched: 3. The CDR3 is made up of 15 amino acids. As DNA, the CDR3 is TGTGCCAGCAGTTGGACAGGGGGCGGTAACTATGGCTACACCTTC. Translating it yields CASSWTGGGNYGYTF.

By sample share, this clone is large. This rearrangement joins TRBV21-1 to TRBJ2-7; the table assigns TRBD1, which was not confirmed against the DNA. TRBV21-1 constitutes a pseudogene. CDR3 length: 16 residues. This chain's CDR3 is CASSKVCPSTRMEQYF. The CDR3 DNA follows: TGTGCCAGCAGCAAAGTTTGCCCGTCGACAAGGATGGAGCAGTACTTC.

The chain couples TRBV7-8 to TRBJ1-3; TRBD1 might be the D (5 bases). CDR3 size: 15 residues. Germline CDR1 and CDR2: SGHVS and FQNEAQ. Trimming took off 1 base at V and 2 bases at J, with 9 bases between the two ends. The CDR3 nucleotides are TGTGCCAGCAGCTTAGGGGTGACAGCTGGAAACACCATATATTTT. It specifies CASSLGVTAGNTIYF.

The chain couples TRBV6-1 to TRBJ2-1; 10 bases agree with TRBD2. There are 14 residues in the CDR3. Germline CDR1 and CDR2: MNHNS and SASEGT. The J segment lost 10 bases and the V segment lost 5 bases, leaving 8 bases of the junction unmatched. The CDR3 DNA sequence: TGTGCCAGCAGTCTAGCGGGGGCCCCAAGGGAGCAGTTCTTC. This codes for CASSLAGAPREQFF.

The chain carries TRBV14 and TRBJ2-3, with D possibly TRBD2 on 5 matching bases. The CDR3 extends over 17 amino acids. Germline-derived CDR1 and CDR2 are SGHDN and FVKESK. The germline V and J ends were trimmed by 2 bases and 4 bases, with 19 bases remaining between them. The CDR3 loop reads CASSQIRASRFPDTQYF. As DNA, the CDR3 is TGTGCCAGCAGCCAAATTAGGGCTAGCAGATTCCCAGATACGCAGTATTTT.

The J gene is TRBJ2-3, the V gene TRBV7-3, with 9 nucleotides matching TRBD1. The germline gives CDR1 SGHTA, CDR2 FQGTGA. J was trimmed by 2 bases and V by 4 bases; bases with no gene match: 4. CDR3 length: 15 amino acids. DNA of the CDR3: TGTGCCAGCAGCTCGGGACAGGGATACACAGATACGCAGTATTTT. As protein: CASSSGQGYTDTQYF. Full variable domain (rest looked up from reference TRBV7-3 and TRBJ2-3): GAGVSQTPSNKVTEKGKYVELRCDPISGHTALYWYRQSLGQGPEFLIYFQGTGAADDSGLPNDRFFAVRPEGSVSTLKIQRTERGDSAVYLCASSSGQGYTDTQYFGPGTRLTVL.

The genes are TRBV25-1 and TRBJ1-2, with a tentative D call TRBD1 (6 bases). Germline V gene sequence: CDR1 MGHDK, CDR2 SYGVNS. The CDR3 is 17 residues long. The V end was cut by 3 bases, the J end by 8 bases, with 25 bases between. The CDR3 is CASSDGGRIERSGGYTF. The CDR3, as DNA: TGTGCCAGCAGTGATGGGGGCAGGATTGAGCGCTCTGGGGGCTACACCTTC.

Concerning this clone: The limits of the CDR3 on the DNA are not certain, so only TCRdb's listed CDR3 is given. V gene TRBV5-1 combines with J gene TRBJ1-5; the table's D gene call, TRBD1, was not cross checked with the DNA. CDR1 is SGHRS, CDR2 YFSETQ, per germline. The CDR3 comprises 15 residues, both ends counted. The CDR3 loop reads CASSLGQAAISPSIF.

The genes are TRBV5-6 and TRBJ1-4; D not resolved. Between the trimmed V and J ends, which lost 2 bases and 0 bases, there was a span of 11 bases. Germline loops: CDR1 SGHDT, CDR2 YYEEEE. This CDR3 is 16 amino acids long. CDR3 protein: CASSFFGDSTNEKLFF. CDR3 bases: TGTGCCAGCAGCTTTTTCGGGGATTCAACTAATGAAAAACTGTTTTTT.

The chain links TRBV29-1 to TRBJ2-1; D is possibly TRBD2 (7 bases). Trimming removed 2 bases from V and 8 bases from J, with 13 bases in between. CDR1 is SQVTM, CDR2 ANQGSEA, per germline. This CDR3 region has 13 residues. The CDR3 loop is CSVEPPGGDEQFF. In DNA, the CDR3 is TGCAGCGTTGAACCCCCGGGGGGCGATGAGCAGTTCTTC.

This chain connects TRBV5-1 to TRBJ2-2, with TRBD2 identical over 7 bases. The V gene's germline CDR1 is SGHRS and CDR2 YFSETQ. J was trimmed by 6 bases and V by 0 bases; bases with no gene match: 2. The CDR3 runs 14 residues. The CDR3 here is CASSLEAGPGELFF. CDR3 bases: TGCGCCAGCAGCTTGGAAGCGGGACCCGGGGAGCTGTTTTTT.

The chain links TRBV6-6 to TRBJ1-1; a weak D match, TRBD1 (5 bases). CDR3 length: 13 residues. The ends were cut back, 9 bases at V and 2 bases at J, with 13 bases in the middle. In germline, CDR1 is MNHNY, CDR2 SVGAGI (reference sequence). The DNA for the CDR3 is TGTGCCAGTGATCTTGGGGGTAACACTGAAGCTTTCTTT. It is translated as CASDLGGNTEAFF.

The chain links TRBV4-3 to TRBJ2-2; D not resolved. V was trimmed by 2 bases and J by 6 bases, leaving 10 bases between them. This CDR3 has 14 amino acids. Germline V CDR1 and CDR2: LGHNA, YSLEER. The CDR3 sequence: CASSQLAGAGELFF. The CDR3 DNA sequence: TGCGCCAGCAGCCAATTGGCTGGGGCCGGGGAGCTGTTTTTT.

This clone was recorded once. The rearrangement links TRBV15 to TRBJ2-5; 7 positions match TRBD1. Unmatched junction bases numbered 5, after V lost 5 bases and J lost 5 bases. Germline CDR1 and CDR2: LNHNV and YYDKDF (reference sequence). The CDR3 sequence is 13 residues long. The CDR3 DNA is TGTGCCACCAGCGACAGGGTTTTGGAGACCCAGTACTTC. Protein product: CATSDRVLETQYF.

The gene calls are TRBV5-1 and TRBJ1-1; no clear D gene. The ends were cut back, 0 bases at V and 10 bases at J, with 7 bases in the middle. The CDR3 is 11 residues long. Germline assignment: CDR1 SGHRS and CDR2 YFSETQ. The DNA of the CDR3 is TGCGCCAGCAGCTTGGGGGAGGGAGCTTTCTTT. It specifies CASSLGEGAFF. The full variable domain, with the rest looked up from reference TRBV5-1 and TRBJ1-1, is KAGVTQTPRYLIKTRGQQVTLSCSPISGHRSVSWYQQTPGQGLQFLFEYFSETQRNKGNFPGRFSGRQFSNSRSEMNVSTLELGDSALYLCASSLGEGAFFGQGTRLTVV.

V usage is TRBV5-6 and J usage is TRBJ2-3; tentatively, D is TRBD1 or TRBD2 (5 bases each). The CDR3 contains 16 residues. Trimming took 2 bases from V and 1 from J, leaving 14 bases between them. Germline values: CDR1 SGHDT, CDR2 YYEEEE. CDR3 sequence (DNA): TGTGCCAGCAGCTTCGTTGGGCAGGGAGGCACAGATACGCAGTATTTT. Its protein product is CASSFVGQGGTDTQYF.

The CDR3 DNA follows: TGTGCCAGCAGTCCTACAGGGGAGTGGGACTATGGCTACACCTTC. This encodes CASSPTGEWDYGYTF. This chain connects TRBV6-4 to TRBJ1-2, with TRBD1 matching over 7 bases. CDR3 length: 15 residues. Germline V gives CDR1 MRHNA, CDR2 SNTAGT. The trim removed 5 bases at V and 3 bases at J, leaving 9 bases unmatched.

The V and J genes are TRBV5-1 and TRBJ2-1; 9 nucleotides line up with TRBD1. J gave up 4 bases and V 5 bases, and 4 bases lay outside the gene matches. CDR1 SGHRS and CDR2 YFSETQ come from the germline V gene. This CDR3 contains 14 residues. CDR3 residues: CASREGTGYNEQFF. The CDR3, as DNA: TGCGCCAGCAGGGAGGGGACAGGGTACAATGAGCAGTTCTTC.

This clone was recorded only once. The CDR3 region has the DNA TGTGCCAGCCGGCCGGGAGCTGGAAACACCATATATTTT. Its translation: CASRPGAGNTIYF. This chain joins TRBV5-4 and TRBJ1-3; D is undetermined. CDR1 SGHNT and CDR2 YYREEE come from the germline V gene (reference sequence). The CDR3 is made up of 13 amino acids. Between the trimmed V and J ends, which lost 7 bases and 2 bases, there was a span of 10 bases.

The chain has TRBV10-3 and TRBJ1-3; 10 nucleotides agree with TRBD1. CDR1 is ENHRY, CDR2 SYGVKD, per germline. This CDR3 has 13 amino acids. With V trimmed by 9 bases and J by 4 bases, 3 bases remained unmatched. CDR3 DNA sequence: TGTGCCATGACAGGGGGCTCGGGAAACACCATATATTTT. Amino acids: CAMTGGSGNTIYF.

The chain joins TRBV29-1 to TRBJ2-1; D is unresolved. The CDR3 totals 14 residues. The V gene lost 4 bases and the J gene lost 0 bases, with 10 bases spanning the gap. Germline CDR1 SQVTM, CDR2 ANQGSEA. CDR3 in amino acids: CSVGVGLSYNEQFF. DNA for the CDR3: TGCAGCGTTGGGGTGGGCCTCTCCTACAATGAGCAGTTCTTC.